This TCR beta chain was identified in a study of post-analysis software for immune sequencing data. Study summary: Recorded subtypes: relapsing-remitting, secondary progressive, progressive-relapsing; some patients unannotated.

Included in the TCR beta cDNA libraries were unique molecular identifiers. Researchers reported some 500,000 cDNA molecules coming from roughly 1 to 10 million T cells. TCRdb ran MiXCR on the PCR reads and lists one entry per CDR3 protein. Of approximately 400,000 distinct CDR3 sequences listed, roughly 38% were seen once; the top ten hold roughly 12%. There are a few counts of this clonotype. As yet, its antigen is unknown. Deletions cut 4 bases from V and 2 bases from J, with 18 bases between. The CDR3 is 17 amino acids. Per the germline V gene, CDR1 is MNHEY and CDR2 is SMNVEV (reference sequence). Study outcomes and limitations: A significant reduction in normalized Chao1 diversity was observed in multiple sclerosis patients versus controls. TRBV5-6, TRBV5-1 and TRBV20-1 belonged to a set of roughly 5 TRBV segments that were more frequent in patients than controls. Strong same-batch co-clustering of samples appeared with F measure clustering.

The rearrangement uses TRBV27 and TRBJ1-5; D call uncertain. The sequence was collected from a girl aged 10-17 years with multiple sclerosis. Sample: blood. The CDR3 loop reads CASSYEFSGLGNQPQHF. The CDR3 region has the DNA TGTGCCAGCAGTTATGAATTTTCGGGGTTAGGCAATCAGCCCCAGCATTTT.